This T cell receptor (beta chain) was profiled in a study of T cell responses to AZD1222 COVID-19 vaccine. The CDR3 consists of 15 residues. Germline V gives CDR1 SGHRS, CDR2 YFSETQ. J gave up 4 bases and V 4 bases, and 10 bases lay outside the gene matches. Study results and limitations: Only a handful of AZD1222 recipients, roughly 6 in all, had baseline seropositivity.

Some clones are missing from TCRdb's copy, which holds only in-frame ones; the method was immunoSEQ multiplex PCR. The data hold around 100,000 clones, with approximately 90% observed a single time. As to this clone: The antigen is unknown.

The source material was peripheral blood, sampled on day 0 of AZD1222 vaccination. The V gene is TRBV5-1, the J gene TRBJ1-1; 7 bases line up with TRBD1. The source is an adult in good health. The CDR3 nucleotides read TGCGCCAGCAGCGCCCAACAGGGGACGGGCACTGAAGCTTTCTTT. It specifies CASSAQQGTGTEAFF.